Listed below are T cell receptor beta chains from one sample, sequenced in a study of T cells in localized non-small cell lung cancer. Profiling relied on immunoSEQ multiplex PCR, and the TCRdb table lists in-frame clones only, not all of them. The profile shows approximately 15,000 clones, around 91% of them singletons. Sample: peripheral blood mononuclear cells, taken before any cancer treatment. All receptors derive from a woman aged 35 to 70 with stage III lung adenocarcinoma. Both conserved end residues are part of each CDR3. Each record gives: J gene, clone size, CDR3 length, D gene, V gene, CDR3 protein, CDR3 DNA. A D gene is named only where the DNA matches it firmly. Not all rows give a size; the values are once, few, many and, for expanded clones, a class.

>TRBJ2-7|.|14|.|TRBV6-5
CASSYGFPTYEQYF
TGTGCCAGCAGTTACGGATTTCCAACCTACGAGCAGTACTTC
>TRBJ2-7|.|13|TRBD1|TRBV7-6
CASSSGTGVEQYF
TGTGCCAGCAGCAGCGGGACAGGGGTCGAGCAGTACTTC
>TRBJ2-2|.|17|TRBD1|TRBV6-1
CASSEDPRTGGTGELFF
TGTGCCAGCAGTGAAGATCCGAGGACAGGCGGCACCGGGGAGCTGTTTTTT
>TRBJ1-4|.|15|TRBD1|TRBV4-3
CASSQDGTGGEKLFF
TGCGCCAGCAGCCAAGATGGGACAGGGGGCGAAAAACTGTTTTTT
>TRBJ2-5|.|15|.|TRBV2
CASSSGLANKETQYF
TGTGCCAGCAGCTCCGGTCTAGCGAATAAAGAGACCCAGTACTTC
>TRBJ2-3|.|13|.|TRBV7-2
CASSLGHTDTQYF
TGTGCCAGCAGCTTAGGCCACACAGATACGCAGTATTTT
>TRBJ2-5|.|14|.|TRBV7-2
CASSRDPKWETQYF
TGTGCCAGCAGCCGGGACCCCAAGTGGGAGACCCAGTACTTC
>TRBJ1-1|.|13|.|TRBV6-6
CASRRSGSTEAFF
TGTGCCAGCAGGCGTTCGGGGAGCACTGAAGCTTTCTTT
>TRBJ2-5|.|15|.|TRBV18
CASSAVTSNQETQYF
TGTGCCAGCTCAGCAGTAACTAGCAACCAAGAGACCCAGTACTTC
>TRBJ1-5|.|14|.|TRBV6-6
CASSFTGQIQPQHF
TGTGCCAGCAGTTTCACAGGGCAGATACAGCCCCAGCATTTT
>TRBJ2-5|.|14|.|TRBV4-1
CASSRPRGQETQYF
TGCGCCAGCAGCCGCCCAAGGGGGCAAGAGACCCAGTACTTC
>TRBJ1-2|.|15|TRBD1|TRBV28
CASSRSRQGTYGYTF
TGTGCCAGCAGCCGGTCCCGACAGGGGACGTACGGCTACACCTTC
>TRBJ1-1|.|13|.|TRBV9
CASSVGGYTEAFF
TGTGCCAGCAGCGTAGGGGGGTACACTGAAGCTTTCTTT
>TRBJ2-5|.|15|.|TRBV6-5
CASSPRGPLWETQYF
TGTGCCAGCAGTCCCAGGGGCCCCCTATGGGAGACCCAGTACTTC
>TRBJ1-1|.|13|.|TRBV6-1
CASSEAGNTEAFF
TGTGCCAGCAGTGAGGCCGGTAACACTGAAGCTTTCTTT
>TRBJ1-2|.|15|TRBD1|TRBV4-2
CASSASGQASYGYTF
TGTGCCAGCAGCGCGTCCGGACAGGCTTCCTATGGCTACACCTTC
>TRBJ2-1|.|11|TRBD2|TRBV7-7
CATREGNEQFF
TGTGCCACCCGGGAGGGTAATGAGCAGTTCTTC
>TRBJ1-5|.|13|.|TRBV28
CASSFSRGQPQHF
TGTGCCAGCAGTTTTTCCCGTGGGCAGCCCCAGCATTTT
>TRBJ1-3|.|14|.|TRBV5-1
CASSPGVGGTPFGF
TGCGCCAGCAGCCCTGGAGTCGGCGGGACCCCCTTCGGTTTT
>TRBJ1-3|.|14|.|TRBV19
CASSRTAPGNTIYF
TGTGCCAGTAGCCGGACCGCCCCTGGAAACACCATATATTTT
>TRBJ2-1|.|15|.|TRBV29-1
CSVRPTARLLNEQFF
TGCAGCGTGCGTCCGACCGCTAGGTTACTCAATGAGCAGTTCTTC
>TRBJ1-2|few|15|TRBD1|TRBV5-1
CASSLEGTGGSGYTF
TGCGCCAGCAGCTTGGAGGGGACAGGGGGAAGTGGCTACACCTTC
>TRBJ1-3|.|13|.|TRBV4-3
CASSRSVGNTIYF
TGCGCCAGCAGCCGCAGTGTGGGAAACACCATATATTTT
>TRBJ1-1|.|13|.|TRBV29-1
CSVPIQGTTEAFF
TGCAGCGTTCCAATACAGGGTACCACTGAAGCTTTCTTT
>TRBJ1-1|.|12|.|TRBV30
CAWSPRATEAFF
TGTGCCTGGAGCCCACGGGCCACTGAAGCTTTCTTT
>TRBJ1-4|.|14|.|TRBV9
CASTRTPTNEKLFF
TGTGCCAGCACTAGGACGCCAACTAATGAAAAACTGTTTTTT
>TRBJ1-1|.|12|TRBD1|TRBV18
CASSPLTGAAFF
TGTGCCAGCTCACCACTAACAGGGGCCGCTTTCTTT
>TRBJ1-4|.|15|.|TRBV27
CASRRQTAINEKLFF
TGTGCCAGCAGACGTCAGACAGCGATTAATGAAAAACTGTTTTTT
>TRBJ2-5|once|15|.|TRBV19
CASSIGYRIQETQYF
TGTGCCAGTAGTATCGGATACAGGATCCAAGAGACCCAGTACTTC
>TRBJ2-3|.|15|.|TRBV6-6
CASSRRDGWADTQYF
TGTGCCAGCAGCAGACGGGACGGGTGGGCAGATACGCAGTATTTT
>TRBJ2-2|.|13|.|TRBV9
CASGTPNTGELFF
TGTGCCAGCGGGACCCCGAACACCGGGGAGCTGTTTTTT
>TRBJ2-3|.|18|.|TRBV2
CASSENYPGAGGTDTQYF
TGTGCCAGCAGTGAAAACTACCCAGGGGCTGGAGGCACAGATACGCAGTATTTT
>TRBJ2-2|.|14|.|TRBV19
CASSRTGNTGELFF
TGTGCCAGTAGCCGAACAGGGAACACCGGGGAGCTGTTTTTT
>TRBJ2-1|.|15|TRBD2|TRBV11-3
CASSVTSGRYNEQFF
TGTGCCAGCAGCGTGACTAGCGGGAGGTACAATGAGCAGTTCTTC
>TRBJ2-7|.|14|.|TRBV7-2
CASSLSGSSYEQYF
TGTGCCAGCAGCTTATCAGGGAGCTCCTACGAGCAGTACTTC
>TRBJ2-7|.|13|.|TRBV28
CASSLARLGEQYF
TGTGCCAGCAGTTTAGCCAGGTTGGGCGAGCAGTACTTC
>TRBJ2-7|.|13|.|TRBV5-1
CASSLTVLGEQYF
TGCGCCAGCAGCTTGACAGTGTTGGGCGAGCAGTACTTC
>TRBJ1-6|.|16|.|TRBV6-5
CASSFSSGLGNSPLHF
TGTGCCAGCAGTTTCTCTTCAGGGTTGGGGAATTCACCCCTCCACTTT
>TRBJ2-2|.|14|.|TRBV30
CAWTAGHNTGELFF
TGTGCCTGGACTGCGGGACACAACACCGGGGAGCTGTTTTTT
>TRBJ2-2|.|13|.|TRBV28
CASSRGGSGELFF
TGTGCCAGCAGCCGAGGGGGTTCCGGGGAGCTGTTTTTT
>TRBJ1-4|.|16|TRBD1|TRBV5-1
CASSLDGTATNEKLFF
TGCGCCAGCAGCTTGGACGGGACAGCAACTAATGAAAAACTGTTTTTT